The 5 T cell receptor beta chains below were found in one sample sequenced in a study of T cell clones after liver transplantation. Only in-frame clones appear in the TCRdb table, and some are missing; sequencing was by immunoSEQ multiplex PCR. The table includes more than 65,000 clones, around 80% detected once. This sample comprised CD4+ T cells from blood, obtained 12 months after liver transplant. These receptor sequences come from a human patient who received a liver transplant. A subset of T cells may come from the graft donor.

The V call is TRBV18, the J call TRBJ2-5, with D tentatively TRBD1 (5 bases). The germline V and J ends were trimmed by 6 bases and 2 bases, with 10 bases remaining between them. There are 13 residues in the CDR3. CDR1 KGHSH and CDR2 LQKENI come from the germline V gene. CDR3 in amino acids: CASSDRSQETQYF. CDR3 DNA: TGTGCCAGCTCCGACAGATCTCAAGAGACCCAGTACTTC.

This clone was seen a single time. Here the CDR3 reads CASRRTGVNTEAFF. DNA for the CDR3: TGTGCCAGCAGAAGGACAGGGGTGAACACTGAAGCTTTCTTT. This chain joins TRBV2 and TRBJ1-1; 9 bases fit TRBD1. Germline CDR1 reads SNHLY; CDR2 reads FYNNEI. The trim removed 6 bases at V and 0 bases at J, leaving 2 bases unmatched. The CDR3 is 14 residues long.

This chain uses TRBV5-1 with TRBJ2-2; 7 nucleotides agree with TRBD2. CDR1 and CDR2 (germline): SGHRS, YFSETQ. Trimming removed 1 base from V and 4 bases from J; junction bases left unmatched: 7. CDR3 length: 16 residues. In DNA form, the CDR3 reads TGCGCCAGCAGCTTGTTGGCGGGAGCGGGCACCGGGGAGCTGTTTTTT. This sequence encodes CASSLLAGAGTGELFF.

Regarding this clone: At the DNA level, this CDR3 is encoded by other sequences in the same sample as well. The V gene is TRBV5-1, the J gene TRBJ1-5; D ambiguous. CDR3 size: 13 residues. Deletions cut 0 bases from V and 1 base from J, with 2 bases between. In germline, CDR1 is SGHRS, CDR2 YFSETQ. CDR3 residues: CASSLDSNQPQHF. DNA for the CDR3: TGCGCCAGCAGCTTGGACAGCAATCAGCCCCAGCATTTT.

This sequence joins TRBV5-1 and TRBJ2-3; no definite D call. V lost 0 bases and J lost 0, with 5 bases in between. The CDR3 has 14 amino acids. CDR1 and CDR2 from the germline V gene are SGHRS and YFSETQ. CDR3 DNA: TGCGCCAGCAGCTTGGTCCCTAGCACAGATACGCAGTATTTT. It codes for CASSLVPSTDTQYF.